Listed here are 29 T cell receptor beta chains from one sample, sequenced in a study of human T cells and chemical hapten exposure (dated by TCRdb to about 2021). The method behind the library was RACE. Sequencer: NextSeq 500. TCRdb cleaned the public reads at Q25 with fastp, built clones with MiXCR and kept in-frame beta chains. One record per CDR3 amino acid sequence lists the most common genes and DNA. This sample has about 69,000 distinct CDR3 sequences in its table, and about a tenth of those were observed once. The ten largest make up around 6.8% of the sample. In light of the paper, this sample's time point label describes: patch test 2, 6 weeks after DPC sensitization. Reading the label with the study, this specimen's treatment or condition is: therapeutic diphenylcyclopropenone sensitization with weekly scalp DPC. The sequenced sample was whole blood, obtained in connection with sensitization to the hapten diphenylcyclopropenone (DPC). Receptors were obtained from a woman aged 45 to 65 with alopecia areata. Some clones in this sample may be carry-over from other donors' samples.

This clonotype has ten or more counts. CDR3 residues: CASSLNLEGQERFF. CDR3 nucleotides: TGTGCCAGCAGTTTAAACCTGGAAGGGCAGGAAAGATTCTTT. The chain recombines TRBV27 with TRBJ1-1, with D hard to call. Germline V gene sequence: CDR1 MNHEY, CDR2 SMNVEV (reference sequence). V lost 2 bases and J lost 14, with 21 bases in between. The CDR3 covers 14 residues.

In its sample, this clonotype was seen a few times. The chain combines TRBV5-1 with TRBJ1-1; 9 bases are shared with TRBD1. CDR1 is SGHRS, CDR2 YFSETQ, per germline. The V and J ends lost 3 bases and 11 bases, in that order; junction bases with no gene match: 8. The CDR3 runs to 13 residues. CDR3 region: CASSYRTGEPAFF. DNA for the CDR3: TGCGCCAGCAGCTACCGGACAGGGGAACCGGCTTTCTTT. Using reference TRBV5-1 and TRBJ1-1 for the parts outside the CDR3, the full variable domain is KAGVTQTPRYLIKTRGQQVTLSCSPISGHRSVSWYQQTPGQGLQFLFEYFSETQRNKGNFPGRFSGRQFSNSRSEMNVSTLELGDSALYLCASSYRTGEPAFFGQGTRLTVV.

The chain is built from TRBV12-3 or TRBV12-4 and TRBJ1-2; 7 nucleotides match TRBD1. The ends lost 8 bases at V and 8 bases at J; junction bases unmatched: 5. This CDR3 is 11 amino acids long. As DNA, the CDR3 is TGTGCCAGCGGGGACAGAACGGGCTACACCTTC. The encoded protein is CASGDRTGYTF.

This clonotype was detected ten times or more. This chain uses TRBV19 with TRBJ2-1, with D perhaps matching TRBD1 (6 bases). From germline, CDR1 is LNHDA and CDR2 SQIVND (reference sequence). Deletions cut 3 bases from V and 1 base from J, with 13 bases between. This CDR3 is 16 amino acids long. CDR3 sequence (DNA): TGTGCCAGTAGTATCCCCCAGGGGATTTCCTACAATGAGCAGTTCTTC. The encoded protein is CASSIPQGISYNEQFF. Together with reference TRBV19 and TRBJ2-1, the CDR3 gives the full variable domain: DGGITQSPKYLFRKEGQNVTLSCEQNLNHDAMYWYRQDPGQGLRLIYYSQIVNDFQKGDIAEGYSVSREKKESFPLTVTSAQKNPTAFYLCASSIPQGISYNEQFFGPGTRLTVL.

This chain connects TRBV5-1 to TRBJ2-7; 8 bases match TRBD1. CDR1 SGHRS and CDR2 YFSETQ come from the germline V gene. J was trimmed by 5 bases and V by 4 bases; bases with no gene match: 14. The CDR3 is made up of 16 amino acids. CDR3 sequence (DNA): TGCGCCAGCAGCCCTGGCAGGGGGCCAGGACCGAACGAGCAGTACTTC. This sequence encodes CASSPGRGPGPNEQYF.

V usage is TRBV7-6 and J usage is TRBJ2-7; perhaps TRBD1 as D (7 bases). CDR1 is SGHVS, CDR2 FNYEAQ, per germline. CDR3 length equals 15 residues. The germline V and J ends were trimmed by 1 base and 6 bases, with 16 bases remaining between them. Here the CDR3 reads CASSLVQGGRVEQYF. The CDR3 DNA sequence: TGTGCCAGCAGCTTAGTCCAGGGGGGAAGAGTCGAGCAGTACTTC.

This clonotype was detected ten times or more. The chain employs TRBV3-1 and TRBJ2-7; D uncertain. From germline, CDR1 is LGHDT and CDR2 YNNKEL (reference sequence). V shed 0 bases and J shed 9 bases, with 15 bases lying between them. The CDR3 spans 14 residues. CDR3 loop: CASSQDPKVRMQYF. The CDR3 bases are TGTGCCAGCAGCCAAGACCCCAAGGTCAGGATGCAGTACTTC.

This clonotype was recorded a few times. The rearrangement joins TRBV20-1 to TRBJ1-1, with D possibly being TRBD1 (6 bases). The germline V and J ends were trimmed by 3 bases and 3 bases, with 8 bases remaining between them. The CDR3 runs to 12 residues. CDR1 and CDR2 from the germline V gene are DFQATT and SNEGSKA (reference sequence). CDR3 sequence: CSASRTDTEAFF. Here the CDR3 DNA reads TGCAGTGCTAGTCGGACAGACACTGAAGCTTTCTTT.

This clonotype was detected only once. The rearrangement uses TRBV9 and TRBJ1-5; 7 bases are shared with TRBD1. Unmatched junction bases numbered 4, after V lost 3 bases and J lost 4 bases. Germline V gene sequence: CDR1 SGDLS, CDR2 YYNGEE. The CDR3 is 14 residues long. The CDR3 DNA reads TGTGCCAGCAGCGCCCGGGACAGTAATCAGCCCCAGCATTTT. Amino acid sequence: CASSARDSNQPQHF.

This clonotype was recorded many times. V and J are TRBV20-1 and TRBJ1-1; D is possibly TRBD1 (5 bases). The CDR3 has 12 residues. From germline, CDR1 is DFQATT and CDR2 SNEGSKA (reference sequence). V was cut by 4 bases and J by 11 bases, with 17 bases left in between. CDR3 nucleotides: TGCAGTGCTACCAGGGTGCGGGGGACCGCTTTCTTT. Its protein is CSATRVRGTAFF.

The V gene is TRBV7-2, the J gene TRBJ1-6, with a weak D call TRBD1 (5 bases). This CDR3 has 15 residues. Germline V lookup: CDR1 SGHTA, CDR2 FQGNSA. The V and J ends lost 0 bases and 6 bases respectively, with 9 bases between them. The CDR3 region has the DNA TGTGCCAGCAGCTTAGCAGGGGCTGGTAATTCACCCCTCCACTTT. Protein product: CASSLAGAGNSPLHF.

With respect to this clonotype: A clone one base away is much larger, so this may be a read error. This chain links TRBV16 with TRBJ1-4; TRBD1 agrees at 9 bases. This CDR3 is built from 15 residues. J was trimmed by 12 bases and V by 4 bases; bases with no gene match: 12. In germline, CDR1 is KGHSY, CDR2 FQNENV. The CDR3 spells CASSLAGTGIEELFF. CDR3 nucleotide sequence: TGTGCCAGCAGCCTCGCCGGGACAGGGATCGAAGAACTGTTTTTT.

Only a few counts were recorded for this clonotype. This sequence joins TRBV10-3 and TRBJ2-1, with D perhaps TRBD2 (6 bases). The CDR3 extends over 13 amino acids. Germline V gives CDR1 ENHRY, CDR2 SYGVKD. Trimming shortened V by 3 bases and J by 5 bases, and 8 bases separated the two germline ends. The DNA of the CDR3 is TGTGCCATCAGTGAACGGGGGAACAATGAGCAGTTCTTC. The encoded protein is CAISERGNNEQFF.

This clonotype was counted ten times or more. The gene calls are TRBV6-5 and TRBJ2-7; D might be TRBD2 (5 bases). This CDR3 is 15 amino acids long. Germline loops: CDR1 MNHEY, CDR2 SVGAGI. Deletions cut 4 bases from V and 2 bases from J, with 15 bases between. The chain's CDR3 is CASSSGLGVAYEQYF. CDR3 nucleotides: TGTGCCAGCAGTTCCGGGCTCGGGGTCGCCTACGAGCAGTACTTC.

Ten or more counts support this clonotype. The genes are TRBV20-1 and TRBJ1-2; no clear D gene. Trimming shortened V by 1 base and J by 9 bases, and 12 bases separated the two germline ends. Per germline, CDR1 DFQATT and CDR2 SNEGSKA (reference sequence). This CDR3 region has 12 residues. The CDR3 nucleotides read TGCAGTGCTAGAGTGGCGGGAGAAAGCTACACCTTC. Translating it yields CSARVAGESYTF.

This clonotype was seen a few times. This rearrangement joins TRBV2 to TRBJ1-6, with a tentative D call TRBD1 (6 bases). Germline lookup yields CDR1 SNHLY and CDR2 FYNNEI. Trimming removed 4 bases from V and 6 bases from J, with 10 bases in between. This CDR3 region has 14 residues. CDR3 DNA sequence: TGTGCCAGCAGTGGTACAGGGTCTAATTCACCCCTCCACTTT. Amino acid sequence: CASSGTGSNSPLHF. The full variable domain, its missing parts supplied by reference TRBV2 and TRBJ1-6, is EPEVTQTPSHQVTQMGQEVILRCVPISNHLYFYWYRQILGQKVEFLVSFYNNEISEKSEIFDDQFSVERPDGSNFTLKIRSTKLEDSAMYFCASSGTGSNSPLHFGNGTRLTVT.

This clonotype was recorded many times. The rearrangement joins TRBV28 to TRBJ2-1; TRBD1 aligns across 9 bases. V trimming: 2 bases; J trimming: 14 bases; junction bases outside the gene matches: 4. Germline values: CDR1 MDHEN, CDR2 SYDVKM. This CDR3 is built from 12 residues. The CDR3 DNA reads TGTGCCAGCAGTTTAAATAGGGACAGGGAGTTCTTC. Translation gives CASSLNRDREFF. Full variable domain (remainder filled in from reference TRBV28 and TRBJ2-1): DVKVTQSSRYLVKRTGEKVFLECVQDMDHENMFWYRQDPGLGLRLIYFSYDVKMKEKGDIPEGYSVSREKKERFSLILESASTNQTSMYLCASSLNRDREFFGPGTRLTVL.

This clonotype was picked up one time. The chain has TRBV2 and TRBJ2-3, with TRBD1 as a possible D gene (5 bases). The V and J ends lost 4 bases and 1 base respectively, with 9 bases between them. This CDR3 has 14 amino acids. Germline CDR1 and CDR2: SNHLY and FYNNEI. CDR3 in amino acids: CASSAGRGTDTQYF. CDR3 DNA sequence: TGTGCCAGCAGTGCTGGCAGGGGCACAGATACGCAGTATTTT.

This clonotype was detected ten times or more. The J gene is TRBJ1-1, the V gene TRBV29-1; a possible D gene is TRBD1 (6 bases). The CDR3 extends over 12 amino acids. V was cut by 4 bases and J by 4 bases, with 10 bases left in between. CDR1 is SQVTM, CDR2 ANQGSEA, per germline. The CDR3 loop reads CSVGEGGTEAFF. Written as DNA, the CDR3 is TGCAGCGTTGGGGAAGGGGGCACTGAAGCTTTCTTT.

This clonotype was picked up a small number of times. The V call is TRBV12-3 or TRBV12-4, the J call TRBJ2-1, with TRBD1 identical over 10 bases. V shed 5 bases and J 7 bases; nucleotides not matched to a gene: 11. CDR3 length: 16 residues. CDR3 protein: CASSLPGQGSKNEQFF. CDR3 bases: TGTGCCAGCAGTCTTCCGGGACAGGGGAGTAAAAATGAGCAGTTCTTC.

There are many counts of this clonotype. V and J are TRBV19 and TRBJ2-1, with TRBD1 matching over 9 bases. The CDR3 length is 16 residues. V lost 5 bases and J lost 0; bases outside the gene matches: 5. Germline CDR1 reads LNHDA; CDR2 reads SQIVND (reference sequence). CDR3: CASSSQGAGSYNEQFF. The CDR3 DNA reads TGTGCCAGTAGTTCACAGGGGGCTGGCTCCTACAATGAGCAGTTCTTC.

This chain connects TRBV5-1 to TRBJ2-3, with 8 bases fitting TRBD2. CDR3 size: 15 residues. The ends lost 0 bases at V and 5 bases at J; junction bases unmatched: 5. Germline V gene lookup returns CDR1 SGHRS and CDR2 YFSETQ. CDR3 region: CASSLASGSGDTQYF. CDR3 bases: TGCGCCAGCAGCTTGGCCAGCGGGAGCGGAGATACGCAGTATTTT.

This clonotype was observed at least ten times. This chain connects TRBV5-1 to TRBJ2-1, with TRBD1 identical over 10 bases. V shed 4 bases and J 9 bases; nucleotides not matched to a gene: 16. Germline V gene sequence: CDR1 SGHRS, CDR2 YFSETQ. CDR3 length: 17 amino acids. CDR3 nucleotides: TGCGCCAGCAGCATTGGGGACAGGGGCCAACGAAGGGGTGAGCAGTTCTTC. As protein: CASSIGDRGQRRGEQFF.

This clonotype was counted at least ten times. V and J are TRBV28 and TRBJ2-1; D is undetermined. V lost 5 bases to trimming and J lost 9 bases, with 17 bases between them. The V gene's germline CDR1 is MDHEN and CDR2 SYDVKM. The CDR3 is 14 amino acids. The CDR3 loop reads CASSPPQVAGEQFF. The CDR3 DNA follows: TGTGCCAGCAGTCCCCCCCAGGTGGCTGGTGAGCAGTTCTTC.

The CDR3 loop is CSGGTNPSGDTQYF. CDR3 in DNA: TGCAGCGGAGGGACTAACCCTTCGGGAGATACGCAGTATTTT. The genes are TRBV29-1 and TRBJ2-3; 7 nucleotides match TRBD2. The CDR3 is 14 residues long. The V gene's germline CDR1 is SQVTM and CDR2 ANQGSEA. The ends lost 7 bases at V and 5 bases at J; junction bases unmatched: 12.

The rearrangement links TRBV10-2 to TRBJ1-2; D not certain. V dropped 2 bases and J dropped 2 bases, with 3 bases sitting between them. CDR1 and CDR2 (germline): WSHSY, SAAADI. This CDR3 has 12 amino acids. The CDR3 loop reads CASSEDNYGYTF. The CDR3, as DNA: TGCGCCAGCAGTGAGGACAACTATGGCTACACCTTC.

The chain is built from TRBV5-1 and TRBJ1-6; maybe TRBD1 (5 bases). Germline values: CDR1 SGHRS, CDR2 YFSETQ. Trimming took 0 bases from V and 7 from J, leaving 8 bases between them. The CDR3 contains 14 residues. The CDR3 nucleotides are TGCGCCAGCAGCTTGGGACAGCCGAATTCACCCCTCCACTTT. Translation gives CASSLGQPNSPLHF.

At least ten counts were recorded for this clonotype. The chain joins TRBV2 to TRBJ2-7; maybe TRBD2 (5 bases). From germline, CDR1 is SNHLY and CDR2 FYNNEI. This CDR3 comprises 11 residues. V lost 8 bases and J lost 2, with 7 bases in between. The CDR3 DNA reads TGTGCCAGCCGGGGTGCCTACGAGCAGTACTTC. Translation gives CASRGAYEQYF.

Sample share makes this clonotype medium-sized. CDR3 protein: CASSLTWTGETQYF. The CDR3 DNA reads as TGTGCCAGCAGCTTAACCTGGACGGGAGAGACCCAGTACTTC. The V gene is TRBV7-6, the J gene TRBJ2-5; unclear D gene. Germline CDR1 and CDR2: SGHVS and FNYEAQ. The CDR3 covers 14 residues. Trimming took off 2 bases at V and 4 bases at J, with 11 bases between the two ends.